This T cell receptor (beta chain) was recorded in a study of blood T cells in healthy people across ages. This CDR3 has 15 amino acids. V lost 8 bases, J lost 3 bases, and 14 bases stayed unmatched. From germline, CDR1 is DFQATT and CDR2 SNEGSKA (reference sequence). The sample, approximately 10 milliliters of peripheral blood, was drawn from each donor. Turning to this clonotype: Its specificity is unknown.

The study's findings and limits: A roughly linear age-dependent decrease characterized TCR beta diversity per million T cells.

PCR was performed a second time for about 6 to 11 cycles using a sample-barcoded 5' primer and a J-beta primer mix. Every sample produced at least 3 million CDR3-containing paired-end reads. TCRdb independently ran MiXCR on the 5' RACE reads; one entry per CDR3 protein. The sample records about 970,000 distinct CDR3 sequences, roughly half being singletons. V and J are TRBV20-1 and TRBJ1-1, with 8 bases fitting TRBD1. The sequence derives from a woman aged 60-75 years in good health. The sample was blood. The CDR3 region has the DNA TGCAGTCCTAAGTCGGCAGGGGGCGCTTACACTGAAGCTTTCTTT. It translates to CSPKSAGGAYTEAFF.